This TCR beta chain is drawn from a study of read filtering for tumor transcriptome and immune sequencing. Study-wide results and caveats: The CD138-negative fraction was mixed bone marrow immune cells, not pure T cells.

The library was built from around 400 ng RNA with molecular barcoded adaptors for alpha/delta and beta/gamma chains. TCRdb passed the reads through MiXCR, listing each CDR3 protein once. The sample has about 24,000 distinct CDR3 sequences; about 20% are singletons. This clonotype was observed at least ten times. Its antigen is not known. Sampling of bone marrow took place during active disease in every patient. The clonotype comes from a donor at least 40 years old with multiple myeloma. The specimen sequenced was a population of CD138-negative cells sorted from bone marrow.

The DNA of the CDR3 is TGTGCCAGCAGCAAAGCCGGGACGGAGCACTACGAGCAGTACTTC. As protein: CASSKAGTEHYEQYF. The rearrangement links TRBV21-1 to TRBJ2-7; the table's D call, TRBD1, has no DNA check behind it. TRBV21-1 is classified as a pseudogene. The CDR3 consists of 15 residues.